The table lists the clone carrying this T cell receptor (beta chain) with many counts. Its antigen is not known. No ophthalmopathy within 18 months of follow-up signified stable hyperthyroidism. Recruitment covered hyperthyroidism patients aged 18 to 65 whose new diagnosis was of under 2 months' duration. Reliance was placed on clinical symptoms, serum thyroxine, TRAb, thyroid ultrasound and orbital computed tomography for diagnosis. This sample was taken from a study of Graves' ophthalmopathy and Graves' hyperthyroidism. Study-wide results and caveats: A 13-signature model separated ophthalmopathy from stable hyperthyroidism, about 91% sensitivity, roughly 80% specificity.

J gave up 3 bases and V 6 bases, and 8 bases lay outside the gene matches. The CDR3 has 15 amino acids. Amplification targeted the TCR beta CDR3 regions, with RNA transcripts as the source material. First-round RT-PCR employed HTBI primers, with a second-round multiplex PCR after it. TCRdb reanalysed the multiplex PCR reads using MiXCR and keeps one entry per CDR3 protein. The sample lists hundreds of thousands of distinct CDR3 sequences; about 24% were seen once. Material for sequencing was peripheral blood. The genes are TRBV12-3 or TRBV12-4 and TRBJ1-5, with 7 bases matching TRBD1. This clonotype was obtained from a woman younger than 35 with stable Graves' hyperthyroidism. Some clones in this sample may be carry-over from other donors' samples. CDR3 loop: CASRKTGSVNQPQHF. In DNA form, the CDR3 reads TGTGCCAGCAGGAAGACAGGGAGTGTCAATCAGCCCCAGCATTTT.